This passage covers 29 T cell receptor beta chains from one sample sequenced in a study of early T cells in non-severe SARS-CoV-2 infection. TCRdb re-analysed the 5' RACE reads in MiXCR, keeping a single row per CDR3 protein. The data contain about 42,000 distinct CDR3 sequences, about 6.5% of them seen just once; the ten biggest clones take up around 8%. This specimen was whole blood, taken at baseline. All receptors derive from an adult who was a healthcare worker with PCR-confirmed SARS-CoV-2 infection or an uninfected control (not recorded which).

This chain links TRBV25-1 with TRBJ2-1, with 9 bases lining up with TRBD2. The CDR3 has 16 amino acids. V gave up 3 bases and J gave up 5 bases; unmatched junction bases: 8. Per the germline V gene, CDR1 is MGHDK and CDR2 is SYGVNS. This CDR3 is CASSDVTRGGNNEQFF. In DNA form, the CDR3 reads TGTGCCAGCAGTGACGTAACGCGGGGGGGAAACAATGAGCAGTTCTTC.

This clonotype was seen many times. V usage is TRBV29-1 and J usage is TRBJ2-6; the match to TRBD1 covers 10 bases. This CDR3 has 16 amino acids. V shed 5 bases, J shed 2 bases, and the junction held 6 bases outside the gene matches. Germline assignment: CDR1 SQVTM and CDR2 ANQGSEA. The CDR3 bases are TGCAGCGTTTCTGGACAGGGGGGCACTGGGGCCAACGTCCTGACTTTC. Encoded protein: CSVSGQGGTGANVLTF.

In this sample, this clonotype turned up many times. The chain links TRBV7-9 to TRBJ2-4; D not certain. The V end lost 2 bases, the J end lost 1 base, and 9 bases lay between the germline ends. The CDR3 spans 15 residues. Germline values: CDR1 SEHNR, CDR2 FQNEAQ (reference sequence). The CDR3 spells CASSLPGLAKNIQYF. CDR3 nucleotide sequence: TGTGCCAGCAGCTTACCCGGCCTCGCCAAAAACATTCAGTACTTC.

V is TRBV7-2 and J is TRBJ2-3, with 10 bases that match TRBD2. Germline-derived CDR1 and CDR2 are SGHTA and FQGNSA. V trimming: 5 bases; J trimming: 3 bases; junction bases outside the gene matches: 11. This CDR3 spans 17 amino acids. The CDR3 region has the DNA TGTGCCAGCAGCCCCCGGGTAGCGGGGGGCCCTACAGATACGCAGTATTTT. Amino acids: CASSPRVAGGPTDTQYF.

This clonotype was counted many times. This chain connects TRBV6-2 or TRBV6-3 to TRBJ1-1, with D tentatively TRBD1 (5 bases). The CDR3 is 14 residues long. CDR1 is MNHEY and CDR2 is SVGEGT in the germline V gene. V was clipped by 4 bases and J by 1 base, with 10 bases between them. The CDR3 DNA is TGTGCCAGCAGTTCCTGGCAGGGGAACACTGAAGCTTTCTTT. Translated, it gives CASSSWQGNTEAFF.

The chain has TRBV7-8 and TRBJ1-5, with D perhaps matching TRBD1 (6 bases). This CDR3 is built from 16 residues. Germline CDR1 reads SGHVS; CDR2 reads FQNEAQ. V lost 4 bases to trimming and J lost 2 bases, with 15 bases between them. In DNA form, the CDR3 reads TGTGCCAGCAGCTCCACCCCCTACAGGGGCAATCAGCCCCAGCATTTT. Its translation is CASSSTPYRGNQPQHF.

Many counts were recorded for this clonotype. This chain connects TRBV5-4 to TRBJ2-1; D is possibly TRBD1 (6 bases). Deletions cut 7 bases from V and 5 bases from J, with 16 bases between. The CDR3 is 14 amino acids. Per germline, CDR1 SGHNT and CDR2 YYREEE (reference sequence). CDR3: CASAIGQMNNEQFF. CDR3 in DNA: TGTGCCAGCGCAATAGGACAGATGAACAATGAGCAGTTCTTC.

Ten or more counts support this clonotype. The chain links TRBV29-1 to TRBJ2-1; D uncertain. The germline V gene has CDR1 SQVTM and CDR2 ANQGSEA. V was pared by 3 bases and J by 0 bases, with 3 bases between. The CDR3 is made up of 12 amino acids. CDR3: CSVDPSYNEQFF. The CDR3 coding sequence is TGCAGCGTTGACCCCTCCTACAATGAGCAGTTCTTC.

V gene TRBV12-3 or TRBV12-4 combines with J gene TRBJ1-1, with D maybe TRBD1 (5 bases). This CDR3 spans 16 amino acids. Trimming took 2 bases from V and 0 from J, leaving 13 bases between them. The CDR3 loop reads CASSLPRVGVNTEAFF. The CDR3 nucleotides are TGTGCCAGCAGTTTACCCCGGGTAGGGGTGAACACTGAAGCTTTCTTT.

This clonotype was counted many times. The chain has TRBV5-1 and TRBJ1-4; D gene ambiguous. The CDR3 runs 16 residues. The germline CDR1 and CDR2 sequences are SGHRS and YFSETQ. V lost 0 bases to trimming and J lost 5 bases, with 14 bases between them. Here the CDR3 DNA reads TGCGCCAGCAGCTTGGCCAGAGGAAACTTCAATGAAAAACTGTTTTTT. This encodes CASSLARGNFNEKLFF.

This clonotype was seen repeatedly, ten times or more. The chain couples TRBV12-3 or TRBV12-4 to TRBJ1-1; weak D call: TRBD1 (6 bases). The CDR3 totals 15 residues. V dropped 6 bases and J dropped 0 bases, with 14 bases sitting between them. The CDR3, as DNA: TGTGCCAGCAGGCCAACAGGGTGGATGAACACTGAAGCTTTCTTT. Translation: CASRPTGWMNTEAFF.

V and J are TRBV7-2 and TRBJ1-4, with TRBD1 as a possible D gene (5 bases). V lost 4 bases and J 4 bases, leaving 13 bases between the germline ends. The CDR3 spans 15 residues. Germline CDR1 reads SGHTA; CDR2 reads FQGNSA. CDR3 sequence (DNA): TGTGCCAGCAGCTCAACGGGACGGAGTAATGAAAAACTGTTTTTT. It specifies CASSSTGRSNEKLFF.

The chain joins TRBV7-6 to TRBJ1-1; D unresolved. The germline V and J ends were trimmed by 5 bases and 3 bases, with 16 bases remaining between them. The CDR3 has 15 residues. The germline V gene encodes CDR1 SGHVS and CDR2 FNYEAQ. The CDR3 reads CASSPAEWGYTEAFF. The DNA for the CDR3 is TGTGCCAGCAGCCCAGCCGAGTGGGGTTACACTGAAGCTTTCTTT.

This clonotype was seen many times. The chain uses TRBV4-2 and TRBJ2-1; D gene unclear. The germline V gene encodes CDR1 LGHNA and CDR2 YNFKEQ. The CDR3 contains 15 residues. V was clipped by 0 bases and J by 8 bases, with 14 bases between them. CDR3 coding DNA: TGTGCCAGCAGCCAAGATCGGGTATTGCCGGATGAGCAGTTCTTC. Translating it yields CASSQDRVLPDEQFF.

Ten or more counts support this clonotype. The V gene is TRBV6-2 or TRBV6-3, the J gene TRBJ2-7, with 9 bases aligning to TRBD1. Germline V gene data show CDR1 as MNHEY and CDR2 as SVGEGT. Unmatched junction bases numbered 12, after V lost 6 bases and J lost 3 bases. The CDR3 is 16 residues long. The CDR3 loop reads CASRDRGDFFLYEQYF. The CDR3 DNA reads TGTGCCAGCAGGGACAGGGGTGATTTTTTCCTCTACGAGCAGTACTTC.

This clonotype was seen ten or more times. The chain has TRBV7-9 and TRBJ2-7; tentative D call: TRBD1 (6 bases). Germline loops: CDR1 SEHNR, CDR2 FQNEAQ (reference sequence). V was shortened by 3 bases and J by 2 bases, with 11 bases between the two germline ends. This CDR3 spans 14 amino acids. For the CDR3, the DNA is TGTGCCAGCAGCTTCTACAGGGAAACCTACGAGCAGTACTTC. Its translation is CASSFYRETYEQYF.

This clonotype was counted ten times or more. CDR3 residues: CASSRRDISYEQYF. The CDR3 nucleotides are TGTGCCAGCAGCCGCCGGGACATCTCCTACGAGCAGTACTTC. The V and J genes are TRBV12-3 or TRBV12-4 and TRBJ2-7; D possibly corresponds to TRBD1 (6 bases). The CDR3 runs 14 residues. Trimming took 6 bases from V and 0 from J, leaving 12 bases between them.

The CDR3 loop reads CASSLDTYNEQFF. CDR3 DNA sequence: TGTGCCAGCAGCCTAGACACGTACAATGAGCAGTTCTTC. V usage is TRBV7-2 and J usage is TRBJ2-1; unclear D gene. The V end was cut by 5 bases, the J end by 4 bases, with 9 bases between. The germline V gene encodes CDR1 SGHTA and CDR2 FQGNSA. The CDR3 has 13 amino acids.

Concerning this clonotype itself: It may be a read error: a sequence one base away is much more abundant. The rearrangement joins TRBV27 to TRBJ1-6; D not certain. The germline V gene encodes CDR1 MNHEY and CDR2 SMNVEV (reference sequence). This CDR3 is 13 amino acids long. CDR3 coding DNA: TGTGCCGGCAGTCGGGCAAGGGATTCACCCCTCCACTTT. This sequence encodes CAGSRARDSPLHF.

This clonotype was detected many times. The chain uses TRBV3-1 and TRBJ1-3, with TRBD1 matching over 7 bases. Trimming cost V 1 base and J 2 bases; bases outside gene matches: 2. The CDR3 has 15 amino acids. In germline, CDR1 is LGHDT, CDR2 YNNKEL (reference sequence). CDR3 residues: CASSQAGGTGNTIYF. In DNA form, the CDR3 reads TGTGCCAGCAGCCAAGCAGGGGGAACTGGAAACACCATATATTTT. Filled out from reference TRBV3-1 and TRBJ1-3, the complete variable domain reads DTAVSQTPKYLVTQMGNDKSIKCEQNLGHDTMYWYKQDSKKFLKIMFSYNNKELIINETVPNRFSPKSPDKAHLNLHINSLELGDSAVYFCASSQAGGTGNTIYFGEGSWLTVV.

This clonotype occurred a few times. J is TRBJ2-7 and V is TRBV14, with 8 bases aligning to TRBD1. The V segment lost 1 base and the J segment 1 base; nucleotides outside the gene matches: 3. CDR3 length: 15 residues. CDR1 and CDR2 from the germline V gene are SGHDN and FVKESK. CDR3: CASSQGQGASYEQYF. The CDR3 nucleotides are TGTGCCAGCAGCCAAGGGCAGGGGGCTTCCTACGAGCAGTACTTC.

This clonotype has just a few counts. The chain combines TRBV9 with TRBJ2-5; D assignment may be TRBD1 or TRBD2 (6 bases each). The V end was cut by 0 bases, the J end by 2 bases, with 14 bases between. In germline, CDR1 is SGDLS, CDR2 YYNGEE. The CDR3 consists of 16 residues. The CDR3 sequence: CASSVAPTGRQETQYF. The CDR3 nucleotides are TGTGCCAGCAGCGTAGCCCCAACAGGGAGGCAAGAGACCCAGTACTTC. Supplemented by reference TRBV9 and TRBJ2-5, the full variable domain reads DSGVTQTPKHLITATGQRVTLRCSPRSGDLSVYWYQQSLDQGLQFLIQYYNGEERAKGNILERFSAQQFPDLHSELNLSSLELGDSALYFCASSVAPTGRQETQYFGPGTRLLVL.

The rearrangement joins TRBV29-1 to TRBJ1-4; D is perhaps TRBD1 (5 bases). V was pared by 4 bases and J by 0 bases, with 15 bases between. The CDR3 runs 16 residues. CDR1 SQVTM and CDR2 ANQGSEA come from the germline V gene. The CDR3 protein is CSVGGTETATNEKLFF. The CDR3 nucleotides read TGCAGCGTTGGAGGGACTGAAACTGCAACTAATGAAAAACTGTTTTTT.

This clonotype was seen many times. The chain has TRBV5-1 and TRBJ2-5; 12 nucleotides agree with TRBD2. The CDR3 totals 15 residues. Germline CDR1 and CDR2: SGHRS and YFSETQ. The ends lost 4 bases at V and 4 bases at J; junction bases unmatched: 5. The CDR3 DNA sequence: TGCGCCAGCAGCCCTAGCGGGGGGGCTCGAGAGACCCAGTACTTC. Translation: CASSPSGGARETQYF.

This clonotype has a count of ten or more. The gene calls are TRBV11-2 and TRBJ2-1; the D is unclear. The CDR3 runs to 16 residues. Germline V gene data show CDR1 as SGHAT and CDR2 as FQNNGV. Trimming removed 1 base at V and 1 base at J, with 11 bases between. CDR3 DNA sequence: TGTGCCAGCAGCTTAGTGTCGGGCTTTTCCTACAATGAGCAGTTCTTC. Encoded protein: CASSLVSGFSYNEQFF.

The V and J genes are TRBV14 and TRBJ2-2; D remains unclear. Trimming stripped 2 bases from V and 4 bases from J, with 11 bases between. This CDR3 spans 15 amino acids. Germline V gives CDR1 SGHDN, CDR2 FVKESK. As DNA, the CDR3 is TGTGCCAGCAGCCAACAGGCAGGACCCACCGGGGAGCTGTTTTTT. It encodes CASSQQAGPTGELFF.

This clonotype was detected many times. This chain connects TRBV18 to TRBJ1-2; D gene ambiguous. The germline gives CDR1 KGHSH, CDR2 LQKENI. The length of the CDR3 is 14 residues. V dropped 4 bases and J dropped 2 bases, with 11 bases sitting between them. The CDR3 DNA reads as TGTGCCAGCTCACTCGGGGAACAAAACTATGGCTACACCTTC. Protein product: CASSLGEQNYGYTF.

This clonotype has ten or more counts. The chain employs TRBV27 and TRBJ1-4; weak D call: TRBD1 (6 bases). CDR1 and CDR2 from the germline V gene are MNHEY and SMNVEV (reference sequence). V gave up 5 bases and J gave up 4 bases, with 17 bases separating them. CDR3 length equals 16 residues. CDR3 loop: CASSTNRRGHNEKLFF. The CDR3 coding sequence is TGTGCCAGCAGTACCAACCGACGGGGACATAATGAAAAACTGTTTTTT.

This clonotype was seen only a few times. The rearrangement uses TRBV4-1 and TRBJ1-5, with 9 bases fitting TRBD1. In germline, CDR1 is MGHRA, CDR2 YSYEKL. The CDR3 is 16 amino acids. The V and J ends lost 2 bases and 8 bases, in that order; junction bases with no gene match: 10. Here the CDR3 reads CASSQRTGAQYEPQHF. Written as DNA, the CDR3 is TGCGCCAGCAGCCAACGGACAGGGGCCCAATATGAGCCCCAGCATTTT.